This TCR beta chain is from a study of breast tumors, draining lymph nodes, adjacent tissues. Whole-study findings and limits: Tumor repertoires ranked between lymph nodes and nontumor tissue in diversity, with V and J gene preferences. Compared with basal-like, luminal-like tumors shared significantly more repertoire with nontumor tissue. Most tumor T cells seemingly derive from lymph node, then expand in tumor. Data only fit, rather than demonstrated, lymph node origin of most tumor T cells.

TCRdb re-called the multiplex PCR reads through MiXCR, storing one row per CDR3 protein. The repertoire holds 200,000 or so distinct CDR3 sequences, around 29% seen once, with 4% to 5.5% in the top ten. The sample holds many counts of this clonotype. The target antigen is unknown. Samples came from axillary lymph nodes draining the breast cancer. Germline V gene sequence: CDR1 DFQATT, CDR2 SNEGSKA (reference sequence). J gave up 6 bases and V 1 base, and 3 bases lay outside the gene matches. The CDR3 extends over 14 amino acids. The sequenced sample consisted of axillary lymph node tissue. This sequence joins TRBV20-1 and TRBJ2-1, with TRBD1 identical over 10 bases. The source is a female donor with breast cancer. Some clones in this sample may be carry-over from other donors' samples. CDR3 sequence (DNA): TGCAGTGCTAGAGGGACAGGGGGTGGCAATGAGCAGTTCTTC. Its translation is CSARGTGGGNEQFF.